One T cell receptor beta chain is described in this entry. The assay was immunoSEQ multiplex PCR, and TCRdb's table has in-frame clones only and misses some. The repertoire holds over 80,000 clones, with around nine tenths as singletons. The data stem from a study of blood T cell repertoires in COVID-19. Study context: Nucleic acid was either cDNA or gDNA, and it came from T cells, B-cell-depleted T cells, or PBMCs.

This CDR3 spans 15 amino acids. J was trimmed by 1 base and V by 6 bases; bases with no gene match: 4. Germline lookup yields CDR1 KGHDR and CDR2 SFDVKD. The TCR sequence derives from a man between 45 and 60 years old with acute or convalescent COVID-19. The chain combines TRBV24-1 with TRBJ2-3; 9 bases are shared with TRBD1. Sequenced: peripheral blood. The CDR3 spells CATSHTGGGTDTQYF. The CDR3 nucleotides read TGTGCCACCAGTCATACAGGGGGCGGCACAGATACGCAGTATTTT.